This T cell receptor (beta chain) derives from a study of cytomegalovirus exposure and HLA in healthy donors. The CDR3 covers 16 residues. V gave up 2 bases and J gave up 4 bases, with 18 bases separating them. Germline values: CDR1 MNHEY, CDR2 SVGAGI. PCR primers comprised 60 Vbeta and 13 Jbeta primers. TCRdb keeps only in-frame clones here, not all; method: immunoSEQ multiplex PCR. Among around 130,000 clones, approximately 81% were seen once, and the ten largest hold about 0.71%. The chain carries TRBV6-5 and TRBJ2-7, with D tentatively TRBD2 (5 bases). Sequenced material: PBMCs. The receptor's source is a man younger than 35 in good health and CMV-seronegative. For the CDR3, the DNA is TGTGCCAGCAGTTACGGTGGTTTTGGGAGAAGATACGAGCAGTACTTC. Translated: CASSYGGFGRRYEQYF.